The clone carrying this T cell receptor (beta chain) was observed at least ten times. As yet, its antigen is unknown. This entry is derived from a study of T cells in Graves' hyperthyroidism and ophthalmopathy. Patients were excluded because of uncontrolled infection, other autoimmune disease, pregnancy or lactation. Predating any ophthalmopathy symptoms, the blood sample was taken at first hyperthyroidism diagnosis. Germline CDR1 GTSNPN, CDR2 SVGIG (reference sequence). Trimming stripped 7 bases from V and 10 bases from J, with 22 bases between. The CDR3 contains 13 residues. TCR beta CDR3 regions were amplified from RNA transcripts. The HTBI primer set was used in a first-round RT-PCR of the TCR CDR3. One entry per CDR3 protein results from TCRdb running MiXCR on the multiplex PCR reads. The sample lists over 250,000 distinct CDR3 sequences; 20% to 30% were seen once. Whole-study results and caveats: Most expanded thyroid clonotypes above 0.001 also appeared in blood. Separating ophthalmopathy from stable hyperthyroidism was achieved by a 13 V-J model.

Sequencing input: blood. The TCR comes from a man aged 35-49 years with Graves' hyperthyroidism that later progressed to Graves' ophthalmopathy. This sequence joins TRBV30 and TRBJ1-1, with D maybe TRBD1 (6 bases). DNA for the CDR3: TGTGCCTCCTTGGGGGGGCTCGGTTTGGTAGCTTTCTTT. Protein product: CASLGGLGLVAFF.